These 22 T cell receptor beta chains came from one sample sequenced in a study of spatial heterogeneity in lung cancer. Time point described: sample taken at primary tumor resection. Via MiXCR, TCRdb re-called the 5' RACE reads, giving one row per CDR3 protein. The sample has about 2,600 distinct CDR3 sequences; around 8.5% are singletons. Study-wide findings and caveats: Mutation counts in tumors were tracked by counts of expanded intratumoral alpha and beta TCRs.

For these receptors, no antigen is known. This specimen was lung tumor tissue, taken at surgery. All receptors come from a male donor with early-stage non-small cell lung cancer.

This clonotype is medium-sized within its sample. The chain employs TRBV6-5 and TRBJ1-2, with 9 positions matching TRBD1. The V gene's germline CDR1 is MNHEY and CDR2 SVGAGI. The CDR3 spans 13 residues. The trim removed 4 bases at V and 4 bases at J, leaving 1 base unmatched. CDR3 sequence reads: CASSSGQGYGYTF. The CDR3 DNA reads as TGTGCCAGCAGTTCGGGACAGGGCTATGGCTACACCTTC.

This clonotype was seen just once. The chain has TRBV12-3 or TRBV12-4 and TRBJ2-3; no definite D call. V was pared by 3 bases and J by 6 bases, with 13 bases between. The CDR3 is 14 residues long. The CDR3 is CASSFAVFGDTQYF. The CDR3 DNA reads TGTGCCAGCAGTTTTGCAGTGTTCGGGGATACGCAGTATTTT.

This clonotype was seen at least ten times. The chain uses TRBV12-3 or TRBV12-4 and TRBJ1-6; D unresolved. The V end lost 4 bases, the J end lost 10 bases, and 8 bases lay between the germline ends. The CDR3 has 12 amino acids. In nucleotides, the CDR3 is TGTGCCAGCAGTTGGGCTGGATCACCCCTCCACTTT. Its translation: CASSWAGSPLHF.

This clonotype ranks as medium-sized. CDR3 sequence (DNA): TGTGCCAGCAGTAGCTTAGAGACGGCGCCCCAAGAGACCCAGTACTTC. It encodes CASSSLETAPQETQYF. The rearrangement joins TRBV7-9 to TRBJ2-5; the D is unclear. The V gene lost 6 bases and the J gene lost 1 base, with 18 bases spanning the gap. The germline V gene encodes CDR1 SEHNR and CDR2 FQNEAQ (reference sequence). This CDR3 spans 16 amino acids.

V and J are TRBV28 and TRBJ2-3; the D gene is possibly TRBD1 (5 bases). The CDR3 totals 15 residues. Germline V gene lookup returns CDR1 MDHEN and CDR2 SYDVKM. V lost 5 bases and J lost 5, with 17 bases in between. The CDR3 sequence: CASSPYDRGRDTQYF. DNA for the CDR3: TGTGCCAGCAGTCCCTACGATAGGGGCCGAGATACGCAGTATTTT.

The chain couples TRBV29-1 to TRBJ2-3; D tentatively reads TRBD1 or TRBD2 (5 bases each). Germline lookup yields CDR1 SQVTM and CDR2 ANQGSEA. The CDR3 consists of 13 residues. Deletions cut 8 bases from V and 0 bases from J, with 12 bases between. The CDR3 spells CSTIEGSTDTQYF. The DNA for the CDR3 is TGCAGCACAATAGAGGGGAGCACAGATACGCAGTATTTT.

In its sample, this clonotype is medium-sized. J is TRBJ1-5 and V is TRBV28, with unresolved D. The CDR3 consists of 14 residues. The germline V and J ends were trimmed by 7 bases and 5 bases, with 15 bases remaining between them. In germline, CDR1 is MDHEN, CDR2 SYDVKM. CDR3 DNA: TGTGCCAGCAAGCTAACGCCAAGCTATCAGCCCCAGCATTTT. Translated, it gives CASKLTPSYQPQHF.

This clonotype is termed medium-sized (0.01 to 0.1%). V and J are TRBV3-1 and TRBJ1-5; 9 bases are a match to TRBD1. The germline V gene has CDR1 LGHDT and CDR2 YNNKEL (reference sequence). CDR3 length: 14 amino acids. Trimming at V came to 5 bases and at J to 5 bases, leaving 4 bases not matched to a gene. The CDR3 DNA follows: TGTGCCAGCAGCTGGACAGGGGACGATCAGCCCCAGCATTTT. Residues: CASSWTGDDQPQHF.

By its share, this clonotype is medium-sized. The chain uses TRBV15 and TRBJ1-1; D not resolved. This CDR3 contains 14 residues. The V end was cut by 8 bases, the J end by 3 bases, with 16 bases between. Germline assignment: CDR1 LNHNV and CDR2 YYDKDF (reference sequence). The CDR3 region is CATGLGGSHTEAFF. CDR3 DNA sequence: TGTGCCACCGGCTTGGGAGGCAGCCACACTGAAGCTTTCTTT.

This clonotype is deemed medium-sized. The chain is built from TRBV6-5 and TRBJ2-2; maybe TRBD2 (6 bases). Germline values: CDR1 MNHEY, CDR2 SVGAGI. V was shortened by 2 bases and J by 7 bases, with 17 bases between the two germline ends. CDR3 length equals 16 residues. CDR3 DNA: TGTGCCAGCAGTTACGATCCCGGGAGTAGATTCGGGGAGCTGTTTTTT. Protein: CASSYDPGSRFGELFF.

By share of the sample, this clonotype is medium-sized. The chain employs TRBV10-2 and TRBJ1-1, with D unclear. The CDR3 runs 14 residues. Per germline, CDR1 WSHSY and CDR2 SAAADI. Trimming shortened V by 7 bases and J by 0 bases, and 12 bases separated the two germline ends. As DNA, the CDR3 is TGCGCCAGCACGCTTGACACCGTGAACACTGAAGCTTTCTTT. Translation gives CASTLDTVNTEAFF.

V is TRBV3-1 and J is TRBJ1-3, with D possibly matching TRBD1 (5 bases). The V end lost 3 bases, the J end lost 4 bases, and 10 bases lay between the germline ends. This CDR3 contains 14 residues. The germline gives CDR1 LGHDT, CDR2 YNNKEL (reference sequence). DNA for the CDR3: TGTGCCAGCAGCCAGGGCAGGGTAGGAAACACCATATATTTT. It translates to CASSQGRVGNTIYF.

By frequency in the sample, this clonotype is medium-sized (0.01 to 0.1%). The V and J genes are TRBV4-3 and TRBJ2-1; the match to TRBD1 covers 7 bases. The CDR3 loop spans 15 amino acids. In germline, CDR1 is LGHNA, CDR2 YSLEER. With V trimmed by 0 bases and J by 8 bases, 7 bases remained unmatched. The CDR3 bases are TGCGCCAGCAGCCAAGAAGGGAGAGGGGGCGATGAGCAGTTCTTC. Its translation: CASSQEGRGGDEQFF.

The chain uses TRBV21-1 and TRBJ1-5; TRBD1 is the table's D call, not checked against the DNA. TRBV21-1 is labeled a pseudogene. The CDR3 has 16 residues. The CDR3 sequence: CASSKGIGQGSQPQHF. Here the CDR3 DNA reads TGTGCCAGCAGCAAAGGTATCGGCCAGGGGAGTCAGCCCCAGCATTTT.

By share, this clonotype ranks as medium-sized. CDR3: CASSPAGTHRNEQFF. The CDR3 DNA reads TGTGCCAGCTCCCCTGCCGGGACACATAGGAATGAGCAGTTCTTC. The chain has TRBV18 and TRBJ2-1; D perhaps matches TRBD1 (6 bases). The CDR3 runs to 15 residues. Germline values: CDR1 KGHSH, CDR2 LQKENI. V was shortened by 6 bases and J by 7 bases, with 19 bases between the two germline ends.

The rearrangement uses TRBV29-1 and TRBJ2-7; weak D call: TRBD1 (6 bases). CDR1 is SQVTM and CDR2 is ANQGSEA in the germline V gene. V lost 4 bases to trimming and J lost 3 bases, with 13 bases between them. The CDR3 is made up of 13 amino acids. The CDR3 coding sequence is TGCAGCGTTGGCCCCAGGGGCGACTACGAGCAGTACTTC. Amino acids: CSVGPRGDYEQYF.

This clonotype is medium-sized in the sample. The CDR3 is CASAGRRQETQYF. The CDR3 region has the DNA TGTGCCAGCGCGGGACGGCGCCAAGAGACCCAGTACTTC. The chain joins TRBV6-6 to TRBJ2-5; tentatively, D is TRBD2 (6 bases). The CDR3 consists of 13 residues. Germline lookup yields CDR1 MNHNY and CDR2 SVGAGI (reference sequence). V was cut by 8 bases and J by 1 base, with 11 bases left in between.

By its share, this clonotype is medium-sized (0.01 to 0.1%). The rearrangement links TRBV28 to TRBJ2-6; D remains unclear. The length of the CDR3 is 16 residues. Germline V lookup: CDR1 MDHEN, CDR2 SYDVKM. V lost 2 bases, J lost 0 bases, and 8 bases lay in between. This chain's CDR3 is CASSLERTSGANVLTF. The CDR3 nucleotides are TGTGCCAGCAGTTTAGAACGGACCTCTGGGGCCAACGTCCTGACTTTC.

By frequency in the sample, this clonotype is medium-sized (0.01 to 0.1%). The J gene is TRBJ2-7, the V gene TRBV18; D call uncertain. The length of the CDR3 is 13 residues. V was pared by 6 bases and J by 3 bases, with 12 bases between. In germline, CDR1 is KGHSH, CDR2 LQKENI. CDR3 protein: CASSPGSNYEQYF. CDR3 coding DNA: TGTGCCAGCTCCCCTGGGTCCAACTACGAGCAGTACTTC. The variable domain in full, with the rest retrieved from reference TRBV18 and TRBJ2-7, is NAGVMQNPRHLVRRRGQEARLRCSPMKGHSHVYWYRQLPEEGLKFMVYLQKENIIDESGMPKERFSAEFPKEGPSILRIQQVVRGDSAAYFCASSPGSNYEQYFGPGTRLTVT.

This clonotype was counted a few times. J is TRBJ2-3 and V is TRBV5-6, with no clear D. Trimming left V 5 bases short and J 6 bases short, with 13 bases between. In germline, CDR1 is SGHDT, CDR2 YYEEEE. The CDR3 consists of 13 residues. The CDR3 nucleotides read TGTGCCAGCAGGTCCGGGCACACCGATACGCAGTATTTT. Translation: CASRSGHTDTQYF.

In this sample, this clonotype is medium-sized. V is TRBV20-1 and J is TRBJ2-1; D is ambiguous. This CDR3 region has 14 residues. CDR1 is DFQATT and CDR2 is SNEGSKA in the germline V gene (reference sequence). Between the trimmed V and J ends, which lost 6 bases and 5 bases, there was a span of 17 bases. The CDR3 loop reads CSAPDLTLNNEQFF. The CDR3 DNA follows: TGCAGTGCCCCCGACCTGACTCTAAACAATGAGCAGTTCTTC.

By share, this clonotype counts as medium-sized (0.01 to 0.1%). This chain connects TRBV6-5 to TRBJ2-3, with 7 bases matching TRBD2. Germline lookup yields CDR1 MNHEY and CDR2 SVGAGI. The CDR3 covers 15 residues. Germline trimming cut 5 bases from V and 1 base from J; bases unmatched to any gene: 6. The CDR3 loop is CASSPGRDGTDTQYF. DNA for the CDR3: TGTGCCAGCAGTCCAGGGAGGGATGGCACAGATACGCAGTATTTT.